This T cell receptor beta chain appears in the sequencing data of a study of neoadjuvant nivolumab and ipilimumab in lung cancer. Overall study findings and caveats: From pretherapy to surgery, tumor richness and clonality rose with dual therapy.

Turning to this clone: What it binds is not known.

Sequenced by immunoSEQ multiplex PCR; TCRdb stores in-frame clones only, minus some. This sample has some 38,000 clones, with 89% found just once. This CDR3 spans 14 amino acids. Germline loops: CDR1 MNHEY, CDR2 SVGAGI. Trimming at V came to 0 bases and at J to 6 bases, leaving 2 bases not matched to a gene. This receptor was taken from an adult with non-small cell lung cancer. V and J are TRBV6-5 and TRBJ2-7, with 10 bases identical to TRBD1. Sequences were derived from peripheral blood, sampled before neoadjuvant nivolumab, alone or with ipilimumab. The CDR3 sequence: CASSYSGDRGEQYF. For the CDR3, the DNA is TGTGCCAGCAGTTACTCCGGGGACAGGGGCGAGCAGTACTTC.